Listed here is a single T cell receptor beta chain. This record belongs to a study of control samples from healthy donors and cancer patients. The method was immunoSEQ multiplex PCR; TCRdb's version includes in-frame clones alone and lacks a portion of them. The sample has 100,000 to 120,000 clones; 88% are singletons. Germline CDR1 reads SGHRS; CDR2 reads YFSETQ. Trimming at V came to 6 bases and at J to 0 bases, leaving 6 bases not matched to a gene. The CDR3 runs to 16 residues. This rearrangement joins TRBV5-1 to TRBJ2-1; 10 bases are shared with TRBD1. Sequenced input: PBMCs. The sequence was obtained from a woman aged 60 to 75 with lung cancer. CDR3 in DNA: TGCGCCAGCAAGGGGACAGGGGACCTCTCCTACAATGAGCAGTTCTTC. Translated, it gives CASKGTGDLSYNEQFF.